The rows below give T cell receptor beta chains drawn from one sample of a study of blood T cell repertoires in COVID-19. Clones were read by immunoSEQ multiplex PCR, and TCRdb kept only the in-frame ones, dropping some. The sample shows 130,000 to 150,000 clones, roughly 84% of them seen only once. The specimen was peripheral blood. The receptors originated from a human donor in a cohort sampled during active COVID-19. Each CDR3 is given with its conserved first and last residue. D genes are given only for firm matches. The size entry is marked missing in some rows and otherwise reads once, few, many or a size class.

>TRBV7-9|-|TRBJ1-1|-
CASSLEGVNTEAFF
TGTGCCAGCAGCTTAGAGGGGGTGAACACTGAAGCTTTCTTT
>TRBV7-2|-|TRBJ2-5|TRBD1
CASSFTTRTGRSMAQYF
TGTGCCAGCAGCTTTACCACCCGGACAGGGCGGTCGATGGCCCAGTACTTC
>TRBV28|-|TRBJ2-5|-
CASSRGGQETQYF
TGTGCCAGCAGCAGGGGCGGGCAAGAGACCCAGTACTTC
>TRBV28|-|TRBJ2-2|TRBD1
CASSSRQGHGELFF
TGTGCCAGCAGTTCTCGACAGGGGCACGGGGAGCTGTTTTTT
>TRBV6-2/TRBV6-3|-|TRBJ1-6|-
CASSYSRGTPLHF
TGTGCCAGCAGTTACTCGAGGGGGACACCCCTCCACTTT
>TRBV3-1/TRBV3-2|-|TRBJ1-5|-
CASSQGGQPQHF
TGTGCCAGCAGCCAGGGGGGACAGCCCCAGCATTTT
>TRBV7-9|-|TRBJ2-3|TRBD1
CASSLNLGQDGGQYF
TGTGCCAGCAGCTTAAATTTGGGACAGGACGGCGGGCAGTATTTT
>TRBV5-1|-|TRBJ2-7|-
CASSLASGLGGYEQYF
TGCGCCAGCAGCTTGGCCAGCGGCTTGGGCGGCTACGAGCAGTACTTC
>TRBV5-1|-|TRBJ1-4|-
CASSSGLFEKLFF
TGCGCCAGCAGCTCCGGACTATTTGAAAAACTGTTTTTT
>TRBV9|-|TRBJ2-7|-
CASSVEGGGLSSYEQYF
TGTGCCAGCAGCGTAGAAGGGGGAGGGCTGAGCTCCTACGAGCAGTACTTC
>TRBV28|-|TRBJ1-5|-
CASRPSLDGFNQPQHF
TGTGCCAGCAGGCCGTCCCTTGACGGGTTCAATCAGCCCCAGCATTTT
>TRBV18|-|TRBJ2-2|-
CASSPRQAGELFF
TGTGCCAGCTCACCACGACAGGCCGGGGAGCTGTTTTTT
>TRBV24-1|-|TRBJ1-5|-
CATSDRQGGNQPQHF
TGTGCCACCAGTGATAGGCAGGGCGGCAATCAGCCCCAGCATTTT
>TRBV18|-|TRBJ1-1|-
CASSPSAGNTEAFF
TGTGCCAGCTCACCCTCGGCGGGGAACACTGAAGCTTTCTTT
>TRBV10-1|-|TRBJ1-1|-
CASSGHMDYEAFF
TGCGCCAGCAGCGGACACATGGATTATGAAGCTTTCTTT
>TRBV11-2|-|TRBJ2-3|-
CASSLEGLSTDTQYF
TGTGCCAGCAGCTTAGAGGGACTTAGCACAGATACGCAGTATTTT
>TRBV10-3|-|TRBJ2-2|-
CAISDIPSQGYTGELFF
TGTGCCATCAGTGATATCCCCTCACAGGGCTACACCGGGGAGCTGTTTTTT
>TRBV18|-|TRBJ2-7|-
CASSSDSFSYEQYF
TGTGCCAGCTCGTCCGACTCCTTCTCCTACGAGCAGTACTTC
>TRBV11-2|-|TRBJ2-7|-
CASSLGAGRSYEQYF
TGTGCCAGCAGCTTAGGGGCAGGGAGGTCCTACGAGCAGTACTTC
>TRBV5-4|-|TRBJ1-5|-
CASSLDGGGGNQPQHF
TGTGCCAGCAGCTTGGACGGCGGAGGAGGCAATCAGCCCCAGCATTTT
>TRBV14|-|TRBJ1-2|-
CASSQNPGGSFYGYTF
TGTGCCAGCAGCCAAAATCCCGGGGGTAGCTTCTATGGCTACACCTTC
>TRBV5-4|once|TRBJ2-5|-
CASSLAGAKETQYF
TGTGCCAGCAGCTTGGCCGGAGCAAAAGAGACCCAGTACTTC
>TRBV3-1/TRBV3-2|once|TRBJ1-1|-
CASSLGRAEAFF
TGTGCCAGCAGCCTAGGCAGGGCTGAAGCTTTCTTT
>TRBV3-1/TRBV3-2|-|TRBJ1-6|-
CASSQESGNPSYNSPLHF
TGTGCCAGCAGCCAAGAGTCGGGGAATCCGTCCTATAATTCACCCCTCCACTTT
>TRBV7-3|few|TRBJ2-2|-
CASSRTGTSGELFF
TGTGCCAGCAGCCGTACAGGGACCTCCGGGGAGCTGTTTTTT
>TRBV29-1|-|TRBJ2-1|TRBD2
CSVGTSGGHNEQFF
TGCAGCGTCGGAACTAGCGGGGGCCACAATGAGCAGTTCTTC
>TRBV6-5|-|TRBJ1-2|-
CASSYSDYSYGYTF
TGTGCCAGCAGTTACTCAGACTATTCCTATGGCTACACCTTC
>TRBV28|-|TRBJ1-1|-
CASRGASQGKVLNTEAFF
TGTGCCAGCCGGGGAGCCTCGCAGGGGAAAGTTCTCAACACTGAAGCTTTCTTT
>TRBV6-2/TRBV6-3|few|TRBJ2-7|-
CASSPRRSSFRSYEQYF
TGTGCCAGCAGTCCCAGAAGAAGTTCATTTCGTTCCTACGAGCAGTACTTC
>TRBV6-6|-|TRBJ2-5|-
CASSSIQETQYF
TGTGCCAGCAGTAGCATCCAAGAGACCCAGTACTTC
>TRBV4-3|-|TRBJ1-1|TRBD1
CASRGDRWGGTEAFF
TGCGCCAGCAGAGGGGACAGGTGGGGGGGCACTGAAGCTTTCTTT
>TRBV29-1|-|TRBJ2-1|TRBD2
CSVSSGGYNEQFF
TGCAGCGTTTCTAGCGGGGGCTACAATGAGCAGTTCTTC
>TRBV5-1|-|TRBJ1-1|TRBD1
CASSPQGGNTEAFF
TGCGCCAGCAGCCCCCAGGGGGGGAACACTGAAGCTTTCTTT
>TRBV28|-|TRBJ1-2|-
CASSPRPGYYGYTF
TGTGCCAGCAGTCCCCGACCGGGGTACTATGGCTACACCTTC
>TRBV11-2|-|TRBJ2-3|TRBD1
CASKQGFVLDTQYF
TGTGCCAGCAAACAGGGGTTCGTCCTTGATACGCAGTATTTT
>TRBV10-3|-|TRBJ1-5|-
CAIRDRIEQPQHF
TGTGCCATCAGAGACAGGATTGAGCAGCCCCAGCATTTT
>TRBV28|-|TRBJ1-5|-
CASSPGGMSQPQHF
TGTGCCAGCAGTCCCGGGGGGATGAGTCAGCCCCAGCATTTT
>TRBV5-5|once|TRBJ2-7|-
CASSLESGAISYEQYF
TGTGCCAGCAGCTTGGAATCAGGGGCCATCTCCTACGAGCAGTACTTC
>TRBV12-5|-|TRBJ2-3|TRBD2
CASGLGLAGGADTQYF
TGTGCTAGTGGTTTAGGACTAGCGGGGGGTGCAGATACGCAGTATTTT
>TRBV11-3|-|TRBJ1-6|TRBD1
CASGGQGNSPLHF
TGTGCCAGCGGGGGACAGGGAAATTCACCCCTCCACTTT
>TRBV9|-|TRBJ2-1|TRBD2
CASSETGLASYNEQFF
TGTGCCAGCAGCGAAACGGGACTAGCCTCCTACAATGAGCAGTTCTTC
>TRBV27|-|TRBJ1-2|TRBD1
CASSLGQGTGYTF
TGTGCCAGCAGTTTAGGACAGGGGACTGGCTACACCTTC
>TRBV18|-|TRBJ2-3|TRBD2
CASSLTSGADTQYF
TGTGCCAGCTCCCTGACTAGCGGGGCAGATACGCAGTATTTT
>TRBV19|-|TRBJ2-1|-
CASSPSRNEQFF
TGTGCCAGTAGTCCCTCGAGGAATGAGCAGTTCTTC
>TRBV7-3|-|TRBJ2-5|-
CASSLGGGTQYF
TGTGCCAGCAGCTTGGGGGGAGGGACCCAGTACTTC
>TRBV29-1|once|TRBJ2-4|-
CSVSVNLAKNIQYF
TGCAGCGTTTCAGTTAATCTAGCCAAAAACATTCAGTACTTC
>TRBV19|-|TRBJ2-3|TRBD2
CASQLSGTTRDTQYF
TGTGCCAGCCAACTCTCCGGGACTACCCGAGATACGCAGTATTTT
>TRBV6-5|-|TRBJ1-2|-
CASRLPGTPGYGYTF
TGTGCCAGCAGATTGCCCGGGACACCGGGCTATGGCTACACCTTC
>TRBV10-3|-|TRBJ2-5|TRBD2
CAINERGEQETQYF
TGTGCCATCAACGAGCGGGGGGAACAAGAGACCCAGTACTTC
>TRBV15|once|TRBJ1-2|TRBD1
CATSRGQGYGYTF
TGTGCCACCAGCAGGGGACAGGGCTATGGCTACACCTTC